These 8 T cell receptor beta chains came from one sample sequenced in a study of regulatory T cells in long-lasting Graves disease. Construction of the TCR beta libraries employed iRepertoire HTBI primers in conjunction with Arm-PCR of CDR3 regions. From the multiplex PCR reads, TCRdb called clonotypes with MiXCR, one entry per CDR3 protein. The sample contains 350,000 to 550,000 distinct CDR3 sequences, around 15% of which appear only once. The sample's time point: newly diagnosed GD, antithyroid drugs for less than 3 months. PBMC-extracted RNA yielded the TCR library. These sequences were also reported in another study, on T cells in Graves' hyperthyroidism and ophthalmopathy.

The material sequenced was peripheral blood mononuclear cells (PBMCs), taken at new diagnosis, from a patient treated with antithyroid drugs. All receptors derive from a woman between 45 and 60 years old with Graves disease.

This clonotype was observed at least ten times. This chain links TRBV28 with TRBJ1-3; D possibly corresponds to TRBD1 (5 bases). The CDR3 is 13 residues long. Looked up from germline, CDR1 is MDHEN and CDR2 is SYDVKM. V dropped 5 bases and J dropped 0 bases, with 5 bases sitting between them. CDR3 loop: CASSDSSGNTIYF. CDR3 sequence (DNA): TGTGCCAGCAGTGACAGCTCTGGAAACACCATATATTTT.

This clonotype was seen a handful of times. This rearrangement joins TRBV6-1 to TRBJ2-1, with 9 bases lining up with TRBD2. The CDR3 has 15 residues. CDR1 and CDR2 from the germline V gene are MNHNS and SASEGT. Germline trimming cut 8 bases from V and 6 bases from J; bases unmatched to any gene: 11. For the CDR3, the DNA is TGTGCCAGCTCCAGGACTAGCGTCGGAGTCAATGAGCAGTTCTTC. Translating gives CASSRTSVGVNEQFF.

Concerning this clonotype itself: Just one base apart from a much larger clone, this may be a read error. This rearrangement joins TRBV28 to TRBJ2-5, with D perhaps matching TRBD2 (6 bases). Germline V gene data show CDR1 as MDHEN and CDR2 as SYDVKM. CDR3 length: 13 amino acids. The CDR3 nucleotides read TGTGCCATCCTTCCTCCGGGGGAAGAGACCCAGTGCTTC. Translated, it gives CAILPPGEETQCF.

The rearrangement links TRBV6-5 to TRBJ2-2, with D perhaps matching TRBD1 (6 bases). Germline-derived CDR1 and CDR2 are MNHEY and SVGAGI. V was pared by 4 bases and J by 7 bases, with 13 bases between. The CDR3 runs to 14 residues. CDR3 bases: TGTGCCAGCAGTTTTCGGGACATGGTCGGGGAGCTGTTTTTT. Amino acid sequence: CASSFRDMVGELFF.

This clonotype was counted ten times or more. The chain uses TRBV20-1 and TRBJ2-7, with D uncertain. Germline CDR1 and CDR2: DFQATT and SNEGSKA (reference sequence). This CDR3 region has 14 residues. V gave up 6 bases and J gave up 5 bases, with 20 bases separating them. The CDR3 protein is CSAKTRTVAHEQYF. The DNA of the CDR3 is TGCAGTGCGAAAACTCGAACAGTCGCCCACGAGCAGTACTTC.

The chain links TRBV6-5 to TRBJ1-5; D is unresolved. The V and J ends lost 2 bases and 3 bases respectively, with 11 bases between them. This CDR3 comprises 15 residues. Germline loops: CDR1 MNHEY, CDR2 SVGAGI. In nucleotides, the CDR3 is TGTGCCAGCAGTTACGTGGCAGGCCTCAATCAGCCCCAGCATTTT. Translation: CASSYVAGLNQPQHF.

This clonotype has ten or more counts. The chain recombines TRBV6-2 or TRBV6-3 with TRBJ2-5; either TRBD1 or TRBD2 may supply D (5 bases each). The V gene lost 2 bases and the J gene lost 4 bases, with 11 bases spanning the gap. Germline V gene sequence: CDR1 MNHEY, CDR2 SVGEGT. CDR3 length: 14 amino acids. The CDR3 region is CASSYPSRGETQYF. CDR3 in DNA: TGTGCCAGCAGTTACCCGTCGAGGGGAGAGACCCAGTACTTC.

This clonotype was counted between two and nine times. This CDR3 reads CAISDGTSGRGYEQYF. CDR3 in DNA: TGTGCCATCAGTGATGGGACTAGCGGGAGAGGCTACGAGCAGTACTTC. This rearrangement joins TRBV10-3 to TRBJ2-7, with 14 bases that match TRBD2. The CDR3 extends over 16 amino acids. V was clipped by 3 bases and J by 3 bases; unmatched bases: 4. Germline CDR1 is ENHRY and CDR2 is SYGVKD.